The 15 T cell receptor beta chains given below trace back to one sample, sequenced in a study of CD8+CD57+ T cells in acquired aplastic anemia. CDR3 and TCR beta VDJ profiling relied on a genomic DNA template. Using its own MiXCR run on the reads, TCRdb lists one record per CDR3 protein. The data hold approximately 220,000 distinct CDR3 sequences, with 47% observed a single time. The authors sequenced patients whose flow cytometry had shown CD8+CD57+ cell expansion. Sequencing input: sorted CD4+, CD8+, or CD8+CD57+ T cells (not recorded which) from PBMCs. All receptors derive from a human donor with aplastic anemia.

The V call is TRBV20-1, the J call TRBJ1-2, with 9 positions matching TRBD1. The CDR3 has 15 residues. Trimming took 0 bases from V and 8 from J; bases not matched to a gene: 10. The germline V gene has CDR1 DFQATT and CDR2 SNEGSKA (reference sequence). The CDR3 region is CSAREQGAALRGYTF. CDR3 in DNA: TGCAGTGCTAGAGAACAGGGGGCCGCTCTAAGGGGCTACACCTTC.

Turning to this clonotype: This clone may be a read error of a much larger clone one base away. V gene TRBV28 combines with J gene TRBJ2-5, with a weak D call TRBD1 (6 bases). Per the germline V gene, CDR1 is MDHEN and CDR2 is SYDVKM. Trimming removed 5 bases at V and 3 bases at J, with 16 bases between. The CDR3 runs 15 residues. CDR3 nucleotide sequence: TGTGCCAGCAGTGTCCGGGGCAGGGGCGAAGAGACCCAGTACTTC. This sequence encodes CASSVRGRGEETQYF.

The table lists this clonotype with many counts. The chain is built from TRBV6-5 and TRBJ2-7, with D unclear. The CDR3 runs to 11 residues. Germline lookup yields CDR1 MNHEY and CDR2 SVGAGI. The germline V and J ends were trimmed by 4 bases and 5 bases, with 6 bases remaining between them. CDR3 sequence: CASSSRHEQYF. The CDR3 DNA is TGTGCCAGCAGTTCCAGGCACGAGCAGTACTTC.

This clonotype was picked up many times. The chain employs TRBV5-6 and TRBJ1-2; tentative D call: TRBD1 (5 bases). This CDR3 contains 15 residues. Germline values: CDR1 SGHDT, CDR2 YYEEEE. V was trimmed by 4 bases and J by 4 bases, leaving 17 bases between them. CDR3 nucleotides: TGTGCCAGCAGCGGGACCGGGACTCAACCCTATGGCTACACCTTC. This sequence encodes CASSGTGTQPYGYTF.

This chain uses TRBV2 with TRBJ2-5; 11 bases fit TRBD2. Germline CDR1 SNHLY, CDR2 FYNNEI. This CDR3 has 16 amino acids. The trim removed 4 bases at V and 5 bases at J, leaving 9 bases unmatched. CDR3 nucleotide sequence: TGTGCCAGCAGTGCCCACCTAGCGGGGGGCGGGGAGACCCAGTACTTC. Translation: CASSAHLAGGGETQYF.

This clonotype was seen ten or more times. This rearrangement joins TRBV19 to TRBJ1-5; 7 positions agree with TRBD1. There are 17 residues in the CDR3. The V gene's germline CDR1 is LNHDA and CDR2 SQIVND (reference sequence). After removal of 5 bases from V and 0 bases from J, the junction contained 10 bases not matched to a gene. The DNA of the CDR3 is TGTGCCAGTAGTCTGGGGACAGAGGGATATAGCAATCAGCCCCAGCATTTT. This sequence encodes CASSLGTEGYSNQPQHF.

The rearrangement links TRBV7-9 to TRBJ1-1, with 7 nucleotides matching TRBD1. The CDR3 totals 13 residues. The V gene end was trimmed by 5 bases and the J gene end by 4 bases; junction bases not matched to a gene: 4. Germline values: CDR1 SEHNR, CDR2 FQNEAQ (reference sequence). CDR3 residues: CASSPDRVTEAFF. CDR3 bases: TGTGCCAGCAGCCCCGACAGGGTCACTGAAGCTTTCTTT. Filled out from reference TRBV7-9 and TRBJ1-1, the complete variable domain reads DTGVSQNPRHKITKRGQNVTFRCDPISEHNRLYWYRQTLGQGPEFLTYFQNEAQLEKSRLLSDRFSAERPKGSFSTLEIQRTEQGDSAMYLCASSPDRVTEAFFGQGTRLTVV.

This chain joins TRBV20-1 and TRBJ2-7; 7 positions agree with TRBD2. This CDR3 has 16 residues. V lost 3 bases and J lost 0; bases outside the gene matches: 11. From germline, CDR1 is DFQATT and CDR2 SNEGSKA (reference sequence). This CDR3 is CSASSRSGQSSYEQYF. In DNA form, the CDR3 reads TGCAGTGCTAGCAGTCGTAGCGGGCAGAGCTCCTACGAGCAGTACTTC.

In this sample, this clonotype turned up a few times. The chain employs TRBV5-6 and TRBJ2-7; the D gene is possibly TRBD1 (5 bases). The length of the CDR3 is 12 residues. Trimming took off 3 bases at V and 6 bases at J, with 10 bases between the two ends. The germline gives CDR1 SGHDT, CDR2 YYEEEE. CDR3 DNA: TGTGCCAGCAGCTGGGCAGGGTCCGAGCAGTACTTC. This translates into CASSWAGSEQYF. Full variable domain (remainder filled in from reference TRBV5-6 and TRBJ2-7): DAGVTQSPTHLIKTRGQQVTLRCSPKSGHDTVSWYQQALGQGPQFIFQYYEEEERQRGNFPDRFSGHQFPNYSSELNVNALLLGDSALYLCASSWAGSEQYFGPGTRLTVT.

This clonotype was seen a handful of times. This may arise from a read error, as a much more abundant clone is one base away. No DNA is shown, since the ends of the CDR3 on it are uncertain; the CDR3 is the one TCRdb lists. The chain uses TRBV14 and TRBJ2-7; the table's D call, TRBD1, has no DNA check behind it. Germline loops: CDR1 SGHDN, CDR2 FVKESK. Inclusive of both ends, the CDR3 amounts to 15 amino acids. CDR3 sequence reads: CASSVGGGTNREQCF.

The chain employs TRBV10-3 and TRBJ1-6; D not resolved. CDR3 size: 14 residues. Trimming removed 3 bases at V and 7 bases at J, with 10 bases between. CDR1 and CDR2 (germline): ENHRY, SYGVKD. Here the CDR3 DNA reads TGTGCCATCAGTGAATTCGGGCCAAATTCACCCCTCCACTTT. Encoded protein: CAISEFGPNSPLHF.

About this clonotype: A much larger clonotype is one base distant, so this may be a read error. The rearrangement joins TRBV20-1 to TRBJ2-7; D is perhaps TRBD1 or TRBD2 (5 bases each). This CDR3 region has 15 residues. The germline gives CDR1 DFQATT, CDR2 SNEGSKA (reference sequence). Trimming stripped 8 bases from V and 0 bases from J, with 20 bases between. CDR3 loop: CSTRTGTQSSYEQYF. The CDR3 coding sequence is TGCAGTACTCGCACCGGGACCCAAAGCTCCTACGAGCAGTACTTC.

This clonotype was recorded a few times. The V gene is TRBV4-1, the J gene TRBJ2-7; 7 bases line up with TRBD2. V lost 2 bases, J lost 9 bases, and 13 bases stayed unmatched. Germline V CDR1 and CDR2: MGHRA, YSYEKL. This CDR3 spans 15 amino acids. The CDR3 region has the DNA TGCGCCAGCAGCCAAAGCGGGACGCAGGAGAGCCGGCAGTACTTC. Translating it yields CASSQSGTQESRQYF.

The chain carries TRBV25-1 and TRBJ1-6, with TRBD1 identical over 12 bases. CDR1 is MGHDK, CDR2 SYGVNS, per germline. This CDR3 contains 16 residues. Germline trimming cut 6 bases from V and 7 bases from J; bases unmatched to any gene: 7. The CDR3 DNA is TGTGCCAGCAGCTCGGGACAGGGGGCTTGGAATTCACCCCTCCACTTT. It is translated as CASSSGQGAWNSPLHF.

This clonotype came up a few times. The chain joins TRBV13 to TRBJ2-7, with D possibly matching TRBD1 (6 bases). Trimming pared 7 bases from V and 2 bases from J, leaving 15 bases between. CDR3 length equals 14 residues. Germline-derived CDR1 and CDR2 are PRHDT and FYEKMQ (reference sequence). The CDR3 protein is CASTQHRATYEQYF. The CDR3, as DNA: TGTGCCAGCACCCAACACAGGGCCACCTACGAGCAGTACTTC.